One sample yielded the 27 T cell receptor beta chains listed below, sequenced in a study of CD8 T cell repertoires and HIV-1 epitope variants. No cognate antigen is known for these TCRs. Measured with immunoSEQ multiplex PCR; TCRdb has only the in-frame clones, and not every one. The sample records around 3,000 clones, roughly 60% being singletons. The specimen was cultured CD8+ T cells derived from PBMCs. These receptors all come from a male donor with HIV.

The J gene is TRBJ1-5, the V gene TRBV27; D remains unclear. With 2 bases removed from V and 2 bases from J, the gap between germline ends came to 10 bases. CDR1 is MNHEY, CDR2 SMNVEV, per germline (reference sequence). CDR3 length: 15 residues. The CDR3 bases are TGTGCCAGCAGTTTAAGGCGTGAGGGCAATCAGCCCCAGCATTTT. Protein product: CASSLRREGNQPQHF.

In this sample, this clone turned up once. The rearrangement uses TRBV7-8 and TRBJ2-7; D might be TRBD1 (5 bases). In germline, CDR1 is SGHVS, CDR2 FQNEAQ. The CDR3 is made up of 12 amino acids. Between the trimmed V and J ends, which lost 5 bases and 7 bases, there was a span of 12 bases. As DNA, the CDR3 is TGTGCCAGCAGCCTGCATCCAGGGGAGCAGTACTTC. Protein: CASSLHPGEQYF.

The V call is TRBV29-1, the J call TRBJ2-2; the match to TRBD1 covers 7 bases. This CDR3 has 14 residues. Germline V gene sequence: CDR1 SQVTM, CDR2 ANQGSEA. V was pared by 6 bases and J by 5 bases, with 9 bases of the junction left unmatched. CDR3 protein: CSVTRQGGTGELFF. As DNA, the CDR3 is TGCAGCGTGACAAGACAGGGCGGAACCGGGGAGCTGTTTTTT.

The rearrangement joins TRBV5-6 to TRBJ1-1; D perhaps matches TRBD1 (5 bases). The length of the CDR3 is 12 residues. V lost 1 base and J 8 bases, leaving 9 bases between the germline ends. Germline V gives CDR1 SGHDT, CDR2 YYEEEE. The CDR3 here is CASSLRGTEAFF. The CDR3 bases are TGTGCCAGCAGCTTGAGGGGAACGGAAGCTTTCTTT.

This chain joins TRBV6-1 and TRBJ2-2; 7 bases are shared with TRBD2. The germline V gene encodes CDR1 MNHNS and CDR2 SASEGT. This CDR3 contains 17 residues. The V and J ends lost 3 bases and 3 bases, in that order; junction bases with no gene match: 10. CDR3 sequence reads: CASSDGWRETDTGELFF. In nucleotides, the CDR3 is TGTGCCAGCAGTGACGGCTGGCGGGAGACGGACACCGGGGAGCTGTTTTTT.

The rearrangement joins TRBV19 to TRBJ2-7; D is undetermined. The CDR3 covers 13 residues. Trimming left V 8 bases short and J 7 bases short, with 18 bases between. The germline CDR1 and CDR2 sequences are LNHDA and SQIVND (reference sequence). The CDR3 DNA is TGTGCCAGTTCCCCCGGACCCCAACGGGAGCAGTACTTC. Its translation: CASSPGPQREQYF.

The rearrangement joins TRBV5-4 to TRBJ2-6; tentatively, D is TRBD2 (5 bases). V lost 5 bases and J 0 bases, leaving 9 bases between the germline ends. Germline CDR1 is SGHNT and CDR2 is YYREEE (reference sequence). The CDR3 length is 15 residues. Here the CDR3 DNA reads TGTGCCAGCAGACCGGGGTACTCTGGGGCCAACGTCCTGACTTTC. Protein: CASRPGYSGANVLTF. The full variable domain, rest sourced from reference TRBV5-4 and TRBJ2-6, is ETGVTQSPTHLIKTRGQQVTLRCSSQSGHNTVSWYQQALGQGPQFIFQYYREEENGRGNFPPRFSGLQFPNYSSELNVNALELDDSALYLCASRPGYSGANVLTFGAGSRLTVL.

The CDR3 protein is CASSLGAQETQYF. Here the CDR3 DNA reads TGTGCCAGCAGCCTCGGGGCGCAAGAGACCCAGTACTTC. V is TRBV5-6 and J is TRBJ2-5, with D possibly called TRBD1 or TRBD2 (5 bases each). Germline V lookup: CDR1 SGHDT, CDR2 YYEEEE. The CDR3 runs 13 residues. V was cut by 4 bases and J by 2 bases, with 9 bases left in between. Combining the CDR3 with reference TRBV5-6 and TRBJ2-5 gives the whole variable domain DAGVTQSPTHLIKTRGQQVTLRCSPKSGHDTVSWYQQALGQGPQFIFQYYEEEERQRGNFPDRFSGHQFPNYSSELNVNALLLGDSALYLCASSLGAQETQYFGPGTRLLVL.

This clone was seen more than once but under ten times. V gene TRBV21-1 combines with J gene TRBJ1-1. TRBV21-1 is a recognized pseudogene. The CDR3 contains 11 residues. The chain's CDR3 is CASSRGTEAFF. The CDR3 DNA reads TGTGCCAGCAGTAGAGGCACTGAAGCTTTCTTT.

The chain carries TRBV10-3 and TRBJ2-6; 7 bases line up with TRBD1. V trimming: 8 bases; J trimming: 0 bases; junction bases outside the gene matches: 7. Germline loops: CDR1 ENHRY, CDR2 SYGVKD. This CDR3 is built from 16 residues. The CDR3 coding sequence is TGTGCCATCTTCGGGACAGACAGCTCTGGGGCCAACGTCCTGACTTTC. Its protein product is CAIFGTDSSGANVLTF.

V and J are TRBV5-6 and TRBJ1-2; D call uncertain. V was clipped by 5 bases and J by 4 bases, with 15 bases between them. The CDR3 consists of 14 residues. Germline loops: CDR1 SGHDT, CDR2 YYEEEE. CDR3 sequence: CASRPEAPIYGYTF. Written as DNA, the CDR3 is TGTGCCAGCAGGCCTGAGGCCCCGATCTATGGCTACACCTTC.

V is TRBV2 and J is TRBJ2-7; D perhaps matches TRBD2 (6 bases). Trimming removed 5 bases at V and 5 bases at J, with 16 bases between. The CDR3 consists of 14 residues. Germline CDR1 and CDR2: SNHLY and FYNNEI. The CDR3 nucleotides are TGTGCCAGCAGTCCCTCCGCGGGGTTACACGAGCAGTACTTC. The encoded protein is CASSPSAGLHEQYF.

This clone is medium-sized (0.01 to 0.1%). V and J are TRBV19 and TRBJ2-6; 11 bases are shared with TRBD1. The germline gives CDR1 LNHDA, CDR2 SQIVND (reference sequence). With V trimmed by 8 bases and J by 0 bases, 0 bases remained unmatched. This CDR3 is 15 amino acids long. The CDR3 region is CASGTGGSGANVLTF. CDR3 nucleotides: TGTGCCAGTGGGACAGGGGGCTCTGGGGCCAACGTCCTGACTTTC. Filled out from reference TRBV19 and TRBJ2-6, the complete variable domain reads DGGITQSPKYLFRKEGQNVTLSCEQNLNHDAMYWYRQDPGQGLRLIYYSQIVNDFQKGDIAEGYSVSREKKESFPLTVTSAQKNPTAFYLCASGTGGSGANVLTFGAGSRLTVL.

The V call is TRBV28, the J call TRBJ2-4; D not resolved. The CDR3 covers 15 residues. The germline CDR1 and CDR2 sequences are MDHEN and SYDVKM. V shed 3 bases and J shed 0 bases, with 9 bases lying between them. CDR3 nucleotides: TGTGCCAGCAGTTTCGTTGGGATAGCCAAAAACATTCAGTACTTC. This codes for CASSFVGIAKNIQYF.

V is TRBV2 and J is TRBJ2-7; 8 nucleotides align to TRBD1. In germline, CDR1 is SNHLY, CDR2 FYNNEI. Trimming at V came to 1 base and at J to 2 bases, leaving 1 base not matched to a gene. This CDR3 has 14 residues. CDR3 sequence reads: CASSEGTGTYEQYF. Written as DNA, the CDR3 is TGTGCCAGCAGTGAAGGGACAGGGACCTACGAGCAGTACTTC.

The chain employs TRBV7-6 and TRBJ2-5, with 13 nucleotides matching TRBD2. The CDR3 is 18 residues long. Germline CDR1 SGHVS, CDR2 FNYEAQ. V was pared by 4 bases and J by 4 bases, with 12 bases of the junction left unmatched. CDR3 residues: CASSYLPGGLAGSETQYF. The DNA for the CDR3 is TGTGCCAGCAGCTACTTACCGGGGGGACTAGCGGGGTCAGAGACCCAGTACTTC. Together with reference TRBV7-6 and TRBJ2-5, the CDR3 gives the full variable domain: GAGVSQSPRYKVTKRGQDVALRCDPISGHVSLYWYRQALGQGPEFLTYFNYEAQQDKSGLPNDRFSAERPEGSISTLTIQRTEQRDSAMYRCASSYLPGGLAGSETQYFGPGTRLLVL.

J is TRBJ2-4 and V is TRBV5-6, with D perhaps matching TRBD1 (5 bases). This CDR3 is 16 amino acids long. V was cut by 0 bases and J by 0 bases, with 10 bases left in between. Per the germline V gene, CDR1 is SGHDT and CDR2 is YYEEEE. CDR3 protein: CASSLAQGRAKNIQYF. The CDR3 region has the DNA TGTGCCAGCAGCTTGGCTCAGGGTAGAGCCAAAAACATTCAGTACTTC.

Only a few counts were recorded for this clone. This chain links TRBV6-5 with TRBJ2-1; D might be TRBD1 (6 bases). Germline loops: CDR1 MNHEY, CDR2 SVGAGI. V was clipped by 2 bases and J by 10 bases, with 12 bases between them. There are 13 residues in the CDR3. CDR3 sequence: CASSYVDSREQFF. CDR3 DNA sequence: TGTGCCAGCAGTTACGTGGACAGCCGGGAGCAGTTCTTC.

CDR3 in DNA: TGCAGCGTTCCCCGGGAGATGAGTCTTTTTAGCACAGATACGCAGTATTTT. Translated, it gives CSVPREMSLFSTDTQYF. The chain links TRBV29-1 to TRBJ2-3, with D possibly being TRBD2 (6 bases). The V gene's germline CDR1 is SQVTM and CDR2 ANQGSEA. CDR3 length: 17 residues. V lost 5 bases and J 0 bases, leaving 21 bases between the germline ends.

The chain is built from TRBV19 and TRBJ1-5; 8 nucleotides align to TRBD1. Trimming at V came to 3 bases and at J to 7 bases, leaving 8 bases not matched to a gene. The CDR3 runs to 15 residues. Looked up from germline, CDR1 is LNHDA and CDR2 is SQIVND (reference sequence). CDR3: CASSIDGTGGQPQHF. The CDR3 DNA sequence: TGTGCCAGTAGTATTGACGGGACAGGAGGACAGCCCCAGCATTTT.

This chain uses TRBV28 with TRBJ2-1, with D possibly being TRBD2 (6 bases). This CDR3 has 15 amino acids. V was pared by 3 bases and J by 5 bases, with 14 bases between. From germline, CDR1 is MDHEN and CDR2 SYDVKM. The CDR3 nucleotides read TGTGCCAGCAGTTTGGCGGGACTCGCTAACAATGAGCAGTTCTTC. Protein: CASSLAGLANNEQFF.

The chain links TRBV12-2 to TRBJ2-3; TRBD1 is the table's D call, not checked against the DNA. TRBV12-2 represents a pseudogene. The length of the CDR3 is 14 residues. In DNA form, the CDR3 reads TGTGCAAGTCGCGGGGGCGGGCACACAGATACGCAGTATTTT. It translates to CASRGGGHTDTQYF.

This chain links TRBV19 with TRBJ2-3, with D possibly being TRBD2 (6 bases). CDR3 length: 16 amino acids. Germline V gene data show CDR1 as LNHDA and CDR2 as SQIVND (reference sequence). Trimming pared 3 bases from V and 5 bases from J, leaving 18 bases between. Written as DNA, the CDR3 is TGTGCCAGTAGTATCCGAGGGCGGGGACTGGAAGATACGCAGTATTTT. The encoded protein is CASSIRGRGLEDTQYF.

The CDR3 sequence is CSVQGSYEQYF. In nucleotides, the CDR3 is TGCAGCGTTCAGGGATCCTACGAGCAGTACTTC. This chain links TRBV29-1 with TRBJ2-7, with a possible D match to TRBD1 (5 bases). CDR1 is SQVTM, CDR2 ANQGSEA, per germline. The length of the CDR3 is 11 residues. Trimming stripped 5 bases from V and 1 base from J, with 6 bases between.

The V call is TRBV4-3, the J call TRBJ2-5; D remains unclear. Trimming took 4 bases from V and 2 from J, leaving 11 bases between them. Germline values: CDR1 LGHNA, CDR2 YSLEER. The CDR3 has 14 amino acids. This CDR3 reads CASSPYLGQETQYF. In DNA form, the CDR3 reads TGCGCCAGCAGCCCGTACCTGGGTCAAGAGACCCAGTACTTC.

The genes are TRBV28 and TRBJ1-3, with D uncertain. Trimming shortened V by 2 bases and J by 4 bases, and 3 bases separated the two germline ends. The CDR3 totals 12 residues. The germline V gene has CDR1 MDHEN and CDR2 SYDVKM. As DNA, the CDR3 is TGTGCCAGCAGTTTAATAGGAAACACCATATATTTT. This gives the protein CASSLIGNTIYF.

This sequence joins TRBV30 and TRBJ2-4; no definite D call. This CDR3 comprises 14 residues. Germline V gene sequence: CDR1 GTSNPN, CDR2 SVGIG (reference sequence). V was shortened by 5 bases and J by 1 base, with 12 bases between the two germline ends. The DNA for the CDR3 is TGTGCCTGGGGGATAGGTAGGGCCAAAAACATTCAGTACTTC. Residues: CAWGIGRAKNIQYF. Complete variable domain (other parts from reference TRBV30 and TRBJ2-4): SQTIHQWPATLVQPVGSPLSLECTVEGTSNPNLYWYRQAAGRGLQLLFYSVGIGQISSEVPQNLSASRPQDRQFILSSKKLLLSDSGFYLCAWGIGRAKNIQYFGAGTRLSVL.